The clone carrying this TCR beta chain occurred many times. The source of the sample is a study of early T cells in non-severe SARS-CoV-2 infection. Study-level background: The study sequenced bulk RNA from unsorted whole blood, with chains unpaired.

The CDR3 runs 16 residues. Researchers attached unique molecular identifiers to individual cDNA molecules. TCRdb re-called the 5' RACE reads with MiXCR, one entry per CDR3 protein. Among tens of thousands of distinct CDR3 sequences listed, about 4.8% were seen once. The clonotype originates from an adult who was a healthcare worker with PCR-confirmed SARS-CoV-2 infection or an uninfected control (not recorded which). The sequencing sample was made of whole blood. V and J are TRBV21-1 and TRBJ2-4; the table assigns TRBD1, which was not confirmed against the DNA. TRBV21-1 corresponds to a pseudogene. This chain's CDR3 is CASSPPGTGMENIQYF. The CDR3 DNA follows: TGTGCCAGCAGCCCGCCAGGGACAGGGATGGAAAACATTCAGTACTTC.